This section outlines one TCR beta chain sequence together with its context. The antigen remains unidentified. The CDR3 is made up of 17 amino acids. The V end lost 5 bases, the J end lost 9 bases, and 23 bases lay between the germline ends. The V gene's germline CDR1 is SEHNR and CDR2 FQNEAQ (reference sequence). This sample was taken from a study of siplizumab effects on memory and regulatory T cells. The study, taken as a whole, reports: The alloresponse seemed to draw substantially on naive T cells, which appeared more diverse than memory cells. The mapping of alloreactive clones to unstimulated subsets covered only a minor fraction of them.

Assayed TCR templates numbered 80,000 to 100,000 for each sample. Sequencing was performed with immunoSEQ multiplex PCR; in TCRdb, only in-frame clones are kept and a portion is missing. This table has approximately 100,000 clones, more than 90% appearing once. J is TRBJ2-6 and V is TRBV7-9, with D perhaps TRBD1 or TRBD2 (5 bases each). Sequencing was carried out using CD4+ T cells sorted from blood. The receptor's source is a human donor in good health. Some clones in this sample may be carry-over from other donors' samples. CDR3: CASSPEGRTSGSNVLTF. CDR3 coding DNA: TGTGCCAGCAGCCCTGAAGGCAGGACATCTGGGAGCAACGTCCTGACTTTC.